One sample yielded the 13 T cell receptor beta chains listed below, sequenced in a study of T cell changes during pregnancy in multiple sclerosis. The data were produced by immunoSEQ multiplex PCR, yet TCRdb's version contains in-frame clones alone and is incomplete. The table shows approximately 83,000 clones, with approximately 92% occurring only once. The sample consisted of peripheral blood, taken in the first trimester of pregnancy. These receptors were obtained from a female donor with multiple sclerosis, enrolled in a pregnancy study.

The gene calls are TRBV18 and TRBJ1-2; 7 positions match TRBD1. CDR1 and CDR2 (germline): KGHSH, LQKENI. The CDR3 has 14 residues. J lost 1 base, V lost 3 bases, and 2 bases had no gene match. CDR3 nucleotides: TGTGCCAGCTCACCGGGACAGTATAACTATGGCTACACCTTC. Its translation: CASSPGQYNYGYTF.

The chain recombines TRBV7-9 with TRBJ1-2, with 7 bases identical to TRBD1. CDR1 and CDR2 from the germline V gene are SEHNR and FQNEAQ (reference sequence). With V trimmed by 2 bases and J by 4 bases, 4 bases remained unmatched. This CDR3 spans 14 amino acids. CDR3 nucleotide sequence: TGTGCCAGCAGCTTAAAACAGGGGACCTATGGCTACACCTTC. Its protein product is CASSLKQGTYGYTF.

This clone came up a few times. J is TRBJ2-3 and V is TRBV7-9; D is uncertain. V lost 5 bases to trimming and J lost 2 bases, with 11 bases between them. Germline CDR1 is SEHNR and CDR2 is FQNEAQ (reference sequence). The CDR3 length is 14 residues. CDR3 region: CASSGWVATDTQYF. The CDR3 region has the DNA TGTGCCAGCAGCGGCTGGGTAGCCACAGATACGCAGTATTTT.

The chain carries TRBV21-1 and TRBJ2-3; TRBD2 reflects the table's D call only, with no check against the DNA. TRBV21-1 corresponds to a pseudogene. This CDR3 spans 18 amino acids. The CDR3 DNA sequence: TGTGCCAGCAGCAAAGAGGAGGCGGACGGGGTTTGCACAGATACGCAGTATTTT. This translates into CASSKEEADGVCTDTQYF.

There are a few counts of this clone. V usage is TRBV9 and J usage is TRBJ1-2, with 8 bases that match TRBD1. Germline CDR1 and CDR2: SGDLS and YYNGEE. Trimming took 4 bases from V and 4 from J; bases not matched to a gene: 6. CDR3 length equals 14 residues. Written as DNA, the CDR3 is TGTGCCAGCAGCTCATCACAGGGGGGCTATGGCTACACCTTC. Its protein product is CASSSSQGGYGYTF. The full variable domain, with the rest looked up from reference TRBV9 and TRBJ1-2, is DSGVTQTPKHLITATGQRVTLRCSPRSGDLSVYWYQQSLDQGLQFLIQYYNGEERAKGNILERFSAQQFPDLHSELNLSSLELGDSALYFCASSSSQGGYGYTFGSGTRLTVV.

The V and J genes are TRBV11-1 and TRBJ2-2; D unclear. Trimming cost V 2 bases and J 2 bases, with 6 bases left between them. The CDR3 is made up of 14 amino acids. In germline, CDR1 is SGHAT, CDR2 FQDESV (reference sequence). The CDR3 sequence is CASSLYSNTGELFF. The CDR3 coding sequence is TGTGCCAGCAGCTTATACTCCAACACCGGGGAGCTGTTTTTT.

Written as DNA, the CDR3 is TGCGCCAGCTCCCCCTCCGGGACAGGGGAGACAGATACGCAGTATTTT. It encodes CASSPSGTGETDTQYF. This sequence joins TRBV5-1 and TRBJ2-3; 10 bases are shared with TRBD1. The CDR3 length is 16 residues. Germline assignment: CDR1 SGHRS and CDR2 YFSETQ. V shed 7 bases and J 3 bases; nucleotides not matched to a gene: 11.

V and J are TRBV2 and TRBJ2-1, with 8 bases fitting TRBD1. CDR1 is SNHLY and CDR2 is FYNNEI in the germline V gene. The V gene end was trimmed by 3 bases and the J gene end by 3 bases; junction bases not matched to a gene: 4. The length of the CDR3 is 15 residues. The CDR3 spells CASSEAGGGYNEQFF. CDR3 DNA sequence: TGTGCCAGCAGTGAGGCAGGGGGCGGCTACAATGAGCAGTTCTTC.

This rearrangement joins TRBV20-1 to TRBJ2-1, with D possibly TRBD1 on 5 matching bases. The germline V and J ends were trimmed by 5 bases and 7 bases, with 9 bases remaining between them. From germline, CDR1 is DFQATT and CDR2 SNEGSKA (reference sequence). The CDR3 runs to 11 residues. In nucleotides, the CDR3 is TGCAGTGCTTACGACAGAAATGAGCAGTTCTTC. Its protein product is CSAYDRNEQFF.

This chain uses TRBV30 with TRBJ1-3, with TRBD1 matching 9 bases. V shed 3 bases and J 0 bases; nucleotides not matched to a gene: 6. Germline CDR1 and CDR2: GTSNPN and SVGIG (reference sequence). This CDR3 spans 16 amino acids. Here the CDR3 reads CAWSRQGGTSGNTIYF. CDR3 DNA: TGTGCCTGGAGCCGACAGGGGGGGACCTCTGGAAACACCATATATTTT.

The chain combines TRBV19 with TRBJ1-5, with a weak D call TRBD1 (5 bases). The CDR3 is made up of 16 amino acids. The V gene lost 0 bases and the J gene lost 4 bases, with 13 bases spanning the gap. Germline assignment: CDR1 LNHDA and CDR2 SQIVND (reference sequence). CDR3: CASSIDLSGLNQPQHF. CDR3 bases: TGTGCCAGTAGTATAGACCTCTCAGGGCTTAATCAGCCCCAGCATTTT.

This clone came up a few times. The genes are TRBV6-5 and TRBJ1-1; TRBD1 is a possible D gene (5 bases). The V gene's germline CDR1 is MNHEY and CDR2 SVGAGI. With 7 bases removed from V and 11 bases from J, the gap between germline ends came to 17 bases. The CDR3 loop spans 12 amino acids. The DNA of the CDR3 is TGTGCCAGCACCAAATGGGGGGAGTGGGCTTTCTTT. It translates to CASTKWGEWAFF.

The count of this clone is one. V and J are TRBV9 and TRBJ2-5; D not certain. From germline, CDR1 is SGDLS and CDR2 YYNGEE. The CDR3 totals 14 residues. The germline V and J ends were trimmed by 3 bases and 2 bases, with 11 bases remaining between them. The CDR3 sequence: CASSGRQAQETQYF. In nucleotides, the CDR3 is TGTGCCAGCAGCGGAAGGCAGGCACAAGAGACCCAGTACTTC.